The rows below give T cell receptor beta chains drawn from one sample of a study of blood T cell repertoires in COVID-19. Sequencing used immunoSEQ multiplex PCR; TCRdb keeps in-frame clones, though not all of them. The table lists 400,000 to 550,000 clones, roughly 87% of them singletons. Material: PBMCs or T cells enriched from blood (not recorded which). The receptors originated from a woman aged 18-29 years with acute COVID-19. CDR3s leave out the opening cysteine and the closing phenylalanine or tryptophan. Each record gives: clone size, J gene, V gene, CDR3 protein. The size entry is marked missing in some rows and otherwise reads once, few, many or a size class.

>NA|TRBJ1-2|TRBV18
ASSSTGDRGYGYT
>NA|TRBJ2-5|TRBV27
ASSFRPSGGAETQY
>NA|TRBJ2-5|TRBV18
ASSPGGGRETQY
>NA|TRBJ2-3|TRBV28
ASRTGITDTQY
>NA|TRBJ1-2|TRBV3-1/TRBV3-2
ASSQDGNYGYT
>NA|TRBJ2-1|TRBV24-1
ATSDSASLYNEQF
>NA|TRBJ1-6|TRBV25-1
ASTQGVLYNSPLH
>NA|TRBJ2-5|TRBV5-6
ASSFSQGSQETQY
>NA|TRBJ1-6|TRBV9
ASSTGTGNSPLH
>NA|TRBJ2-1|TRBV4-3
ASSQGQNDNEQF
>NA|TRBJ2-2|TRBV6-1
ASSGVAGGRRTGELF
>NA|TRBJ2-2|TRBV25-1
ASSGYRATGELF
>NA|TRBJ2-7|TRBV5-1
ASSPEAYNEQY
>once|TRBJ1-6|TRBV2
ASSEFPSENNSPLH
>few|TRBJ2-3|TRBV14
ASSQRGAPTDTQY
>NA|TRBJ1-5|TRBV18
ASSGTGHTSNQPQH
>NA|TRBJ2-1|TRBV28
ASSSSSGTYNEQF
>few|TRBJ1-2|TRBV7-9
ASSLGRDGYT
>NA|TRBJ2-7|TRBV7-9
ASRTGESYEQY
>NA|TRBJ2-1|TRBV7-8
ASSTGQAAYNEQF
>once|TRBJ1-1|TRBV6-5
ASSYPNPTVSEAF
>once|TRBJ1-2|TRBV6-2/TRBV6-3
ASSYRGRDGYT
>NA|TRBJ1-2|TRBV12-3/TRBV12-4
ASSLVGVEGYT
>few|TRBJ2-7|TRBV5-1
ASSFDRGEQY
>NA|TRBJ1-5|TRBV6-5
ASHTGDQPQH
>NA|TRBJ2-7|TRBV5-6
ASSWRTSGPTYEQY
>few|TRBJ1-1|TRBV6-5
ASSYTTDSTEAF
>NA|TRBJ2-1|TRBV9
ASSPPPSDEQF
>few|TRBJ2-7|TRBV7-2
ASSPTSAHEQY
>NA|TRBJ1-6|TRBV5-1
ASSLKGQANSPLH
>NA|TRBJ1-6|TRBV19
ASSDRENSPLH
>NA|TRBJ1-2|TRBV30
AWSVQGFYGYT
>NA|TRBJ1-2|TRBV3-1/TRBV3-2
ASSPRTENYGYT
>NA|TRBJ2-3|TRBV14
ASSLLATDTQY
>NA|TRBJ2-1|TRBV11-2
ASSLYEGAYNEQF
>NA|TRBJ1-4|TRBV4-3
ASSQDVGGKLF
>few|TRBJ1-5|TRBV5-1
ASAYQPQH
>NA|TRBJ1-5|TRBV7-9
ASSRGQGEQPQH
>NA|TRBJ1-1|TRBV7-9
ASSPSTGESAF
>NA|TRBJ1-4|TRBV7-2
ASSFQGQGEKLF
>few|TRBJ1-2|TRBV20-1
SANPLLGYT
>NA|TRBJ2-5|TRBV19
ASSIGGTSGQETQY
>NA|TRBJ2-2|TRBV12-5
ASDHRVNTGELF
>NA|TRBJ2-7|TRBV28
ASKGRGGGPYEQY
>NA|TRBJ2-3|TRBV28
ASSPPASGRAADTQY
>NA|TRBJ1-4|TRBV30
AWKGQGDEKLF
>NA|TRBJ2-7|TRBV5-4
ASSLVLTSSYEQY
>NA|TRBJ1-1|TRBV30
AWSGVRGQDTEAF